Included here is one T cell receptor beta chain sequence, with context. The target antigen is unknown. RNA extraction was followed by reverse transcription into cDNA, which acted as the sequencing template. The table came from immunoSEQ multiplex PCR; TCRdb's copy has only in-frame clones and leaves some out. The profile shows 35,000 to 45,000 clones, approximately 92% of them singletons. The CDR3 spans 15 residues. CDR1 and CDR2 from the germline V gene are MNHEY and SVGAGI. Trimming took 8 bases from V and 6 from J; bases not matched to a gene: 9. The treatment is: oral pan-JAK inhibitor, 5-10 mg twice daily. Those with alopecia areata gave lesional scalp punch biopsies and peripheral blood. The entry originates in a study of CD8+ T cells in alopecia areata. Turning to the study itself: Among treated patients, oral tofacitinib was administered at 5 to 10 mg twice daily. Study-wide results and limits: Numerous expanded lesional clones remained in scalp and blood during tofacitinib. Patients showed less clear TCR sequence sharing than mice, possibly partly because of HLA diversity.

The chain carries TRBV6-5 and TRBJ2-2; 10 bases fit TRBD1. Sequences were derived from CD8+ T cells sorted from blood, sampled at week 24, from a patient treated with tofacitinib. This TCR derives from a human donor with alopecia areata. CDR3 protein: CASEQTGTGAGELFF. The DNA of the CDR3 is TGTGCCAGCGAACAAACCGGGACAGGGGCCGGGGAGCTGTTTTTT.